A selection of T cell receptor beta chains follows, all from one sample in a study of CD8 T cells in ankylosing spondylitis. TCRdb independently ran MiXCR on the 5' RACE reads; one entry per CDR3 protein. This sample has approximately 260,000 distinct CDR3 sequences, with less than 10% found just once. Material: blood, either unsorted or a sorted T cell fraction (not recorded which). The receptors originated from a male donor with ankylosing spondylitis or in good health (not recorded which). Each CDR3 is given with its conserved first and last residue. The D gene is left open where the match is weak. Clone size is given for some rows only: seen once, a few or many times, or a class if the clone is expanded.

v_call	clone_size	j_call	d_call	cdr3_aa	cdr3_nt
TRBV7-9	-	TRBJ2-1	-	CASSFPDSASEQFF	TGTGCCAGCAGCTTCCCAGACAGTGCCTCGGAGCAGTTCTTC
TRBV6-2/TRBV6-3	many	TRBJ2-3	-	CASSYSQTQYF	TGTGCCAGCAGTTACTCGCAGACGCAGTATTTT
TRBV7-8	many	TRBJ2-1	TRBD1	CASTFTGGLGNEQFF	TGTGCCAGCACCTTCACAGGGGGCCTCGGCAATGAGCAGTTCTTC
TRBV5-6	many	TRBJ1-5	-	CASSSYGGLSNQPQHF	TGTGCCAGCAGCTCCTATGGAGGGCTTAGCAATCAGCCCCAGCATTTT
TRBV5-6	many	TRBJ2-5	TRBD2	CASSSLAGALETQYF	TGTGCCAGCAGCTCCCTAGCGGGAGCCTTAGAGACCCAGTACTTC
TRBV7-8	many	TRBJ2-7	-	CASSLYLGGGEQYF	TGTGCCAGCAGCTTATACTTGGGGGGTGGCGAGCAGTACTTC
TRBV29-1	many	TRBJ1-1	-	CSVFDKLNTEAFF	TGCAGCGTCTTCGACAAGTTGAACACTGAAGCTTTCTTT
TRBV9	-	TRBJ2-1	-	CASSPPGQMYNEQFF	TGTGCCAGCAGTCCACCGGGACAAATGTACAATGAGCAGTTCTTC
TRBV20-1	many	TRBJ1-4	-	CSARTRRGTATNEKLFF	TGCAGTGCTAGAACGAGAAGGGGGACCGCAACTAATGAAAAACTGTTTTTT
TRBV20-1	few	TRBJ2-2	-	CSAREYTTGELFF	TGCAGTGCTAGAGAGTACACCACCGGGGAGCTGTTTTTT
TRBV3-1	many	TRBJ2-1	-	CASSQGSVYNEQFF	TGTGCCAGCAGCCAGGGCAGCGTCTACAATGAGCAGTTCTTC
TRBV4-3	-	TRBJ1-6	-	CASSQEVSPYNSPLHF	TGCGCCAGCAGCCAAGAAGTTAGCCCCTATAATTCACCCCTCCACTTT
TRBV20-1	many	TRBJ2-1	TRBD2	CSALTSGDSYNEQFF	TGCAGTGCTCTGACTAGCGGGGACTCCTACAATGAGCAGTTCTTC
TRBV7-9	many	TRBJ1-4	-	CAIDGQNEKLFF	TGTGCCATAGACGGTCAAAATGAAAAACTGTTTTTT
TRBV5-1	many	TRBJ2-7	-	CASSLGSSYEQYF	TGTGCCAGCAGCTTAGGCAGCTCCTACGAGCAGTACTTC
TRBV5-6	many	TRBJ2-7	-	CASSYRSYEQYF	TGTGCCAGCAGCTACAGGTCCTACGAGCAGTACTTC
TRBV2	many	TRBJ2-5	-	CARKWTPVETQYF	TGTGCCAGGAAATGGACACCTGTGGAGACCCAGTACTTC
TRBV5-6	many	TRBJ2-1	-	CASSTNRAHEQFF	TGTGCCAGCAGCACGAACAGGGCCCATGAGCAGTTCTTC
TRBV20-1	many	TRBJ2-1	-	CSAERLNEQFF	TGCAGTGCTGAGAGGCTGAATGAGCAGTTCTTC
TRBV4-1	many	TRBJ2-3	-	CASSPVATDTQYF	TGCGCCAGCAGCCCCGTCGCGACAGATACGCAGTATTTT
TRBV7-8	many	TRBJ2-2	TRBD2	CASSSSSGRSPNTGELFF	TGTGCCAGCAGCTCCTCTAGCGGGAGATCCCCGAACACCGGGGAGCTGTTTTTT
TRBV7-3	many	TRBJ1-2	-	CASSLRFKGDDYGYTF	TGTGCCAGCAGCTTAAGGTTTAAGGGGGACGACTATGGCTACACCTTC
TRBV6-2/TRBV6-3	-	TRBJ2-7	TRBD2	CASAIAASGSYEQYF	TGTGCCAGCGCAATAGCGGCTAGCGGGAGTTACGAGCAGTACTTC
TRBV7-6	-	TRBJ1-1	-	CASSDPQVNTEAFF	TGTGCCAGCAGCGACCCACAGGTGAACACTGAAGCTTTCTTT